This record concerns one TCR beta chain sequence. Its antigen is unidentified. Over chemoradiotherapy, repertoires were sampled more than once. The CDR3 length is 16 residues. The germline V gene encodes CDR1 SGDLS and CDR2 YYNGEE. Trimming took 4 bases from V and 7 from J, leaving 21 bases between them. This specimen comes from a study of chemoradiotherapy in HPV16-positive cancers. General observations from the study: Better recurrence-free survival went with HPV-responsive T-cell expansion in HPV16-positive patients. HPV-specific T cells were functionally defined from only a couple of HPV16-positive patients.

Sequencing used immunoSEQ multiplex PCR; TCRdb keeps in-frame clones, though not all of them. The sample contains roughly 1,900 clones, about 96% of which appear only once. The sequence came from a human donor with HPV-associated anogenital cancer. Sequenced here: tumor tissue, sampled from a patient who underwent chemoradiotherapy. V and J are TRBV9 and TRBJ2-1; D unresolved. The CDR3: CASSPIRAPVSNEQFF. CDR3 sequence (DNA): TGTGCCAGCAGCCCTATTCGGGCCCCTGTTTCTAATGAGCAGTTCTTC.